This T cell receptor (beta chain) stems from a study of cytomegalovirus exposure and HLA in healthy donors. Study results and limitations: Earlier results showed most TCR beta V segments being productive about 87% or about 30% of the time.

Unmatched junction bases numbered 9, after V lost 7 bases and J lost 5 bases. The CDR3 is made up of 13 amino acids. CDR1 and CDR2 from the germline V gene are SQVTM and ANQGSEA. With respect to this clone: Its antigen is as yet unknown.

Researchers ran the PCR with 60 Vbeta and 13 Jbeta primers. Only in-frame clones appear in the TCRdb table, and some are missing; sequencing was by immunoSEQ multiplex PCR. The profile shows about 200,000 clones, more than 75% of them singletons. Sequencing used PBMCs. The sequence came from a man younger than 45 in good health and CMV-seronegative. The rearrangement uses TRBV29-1 and TRBJ1-1; 8 nucleotides match TRBD1. The CDR3 DNA reads TGCAGCGGGAACGACAGGGGAGGGACTGAAGCTTTCTTT. This codes for CSGNDRGGTEAFF.